These 27 T cell receptor beta chains share one sample of origin, sequenced in a study of blood T cell repertoires in COVID-19. Some clones are missing from TCRdb's copy, which holds only in-frame ones; the method was immunoSEQ multiplex PCR. The profile shows 470,000 or so clones, about 90% of them singletons. Material: PBMCs or T cells enriched from blood (not recorded which). These receptor sequences come from a woman aged 18-35 years with acute COVID-19.

Here the CDR3 reads CATRQGVNTEAFF. DNA for the CDR3: TGTGCCACTCGACAGGGAGTGAACACTGAAGCTTTCTTT. V usage is TRBV7-9 and J usage is TRBJ1-1; 7 bases are shared with TRBD1. The CDR3 is 13 residues long. V shed 10 bases and J 0 bases; nucleotides not matched to a gene: 5. CDR1 and CDR2 from the germline V gene are SEHNR and FQNEAQ (reference sequence).

The V gene is TRBV11-2, the J gene TRBJ2-2; 7 bases agree with TRBD1. The V gene's germline CDR1 is SGHAT and CDR2 FQNNGV. The V gene end was trimmed by 5 bases and the J gene end by 3 bases; junction bases not matched to a gene: 12. The CDR3 totals 17 residues. As DNA, the CDR3 is TGTGCCAGCAGCGTAGGGCGTTGGGACAGAGACACCGGGGAGCTGTTTTTT. Amino acid sequence: CASSVGRWDRDTGELFF. The full variable domain, rest sourced from reference TRBV11-2 and TRBJ2-2, is EAGVAQSPRYKIIEKRQSVAFWCNPISGHATLYWYQQILGQGPKLLIQFQNNGVVDDSQLPKDRFSAERLKGVDSTLKIQPAKLEDSAVYLCASSVGRWDRDTGELFFGEGSRLTVL.

V is TRBV4-1 and J is TRBJ2-5; D is perhaps TRBD2 (6 bases). The CDR3 consists of 15 residues. Trimming stripped 3 bases from V and 5 bases from J, with 16 bases between. Germline loops: CDR1 MGHRA, CDR2 YSYEKL. The CDR3 loop reads CASSQHPSGGETQYF. The CDR3 DNA is TGCGCCAGCAGCCAGCACCCCAGCGGAGGGGAGACCCAGTACTTC.

The chain is built from TRBV19 and TRBJ1-5, with D uncertain. The germline V gene has CDR1 LNHDA and CDR2 SQIVND (reference sequence). Trimming cost V 7 bases and J 0 bases, with 13 bases left between them. The length of the CDR3 is 15 residues. CDR3 sequence reads: CASTRRGYSNQPQHF. The CDR3 DNA reads as TGTGCCAGTACACGCCGGGGTTATAGCAATCAGCCCCAGCATTTT.

In nucleotides, the CDR3 is TGTGCCAGTAGTATAGCGGGAGGGCCCGGGACAGATACGCAGTATTTT. Its translation: CASSIAGGPGTDTQYF. V gene TRBV19 combines with J gene TRBJ2-3, with TRBD2 identical over 8 bases. The length of the CDR3 is 16 residues. The germline CDR1 and CDR2 sequences are LNHDA and SQIVND (reference sequence). With V trimmed by 1 base and J by 3 bases, 6 bases remained unmatched.

This chain links TRBV9 with TRBJ2-1; TRBD1 matches at 10 bases. J gave up 9 bases and V 1 base, and 7 bases lay outside the gene matches. CDR1 and CDR2 (germline): SGDLS, YYNGEE. The CDR3 covers 15 residues. The CDR3 nucleotides are TGTGCCAGCAGCGTAAGGGACAGGGGATATAGTGAGCAGTTCTTC. It translates to CASSVRDRGYSEQFF.

The chain employs TRBV7-9 and TRBJ2-5; 11 bases fit TRBD2. Germline assignment: CDR1 SEHNR and CDR2 FQNEAQ (reference sequence). V shed 3 bases, J shed 2 bases, and the junction held 2 bases outside the gene matches. CDR3 size: 15 residues. Here the CDR3 DNA reads TGTGCCAGCAGCTTGCGGACTAGCGGGCAAGAGACCCAGTACTTC. Translating gives CASSLRTSGQETQYF. Based on the CDR3 plus reference TRBV7-9 and TRBJ2-5, the full variable domain is DTGVSQNPRHKITKRGQNVTFRCDPISEHNRLYWYRQTLGQGPEFLTYFQNEAQLEKSRLLSDRFSAERPKGSFSTLEIQRTEQGDSAMYLCASSLRTSGQETQYFGPGTRLLVL.

V is TRBV5-1 and J is TRBJ1-1; 8 positions agree with TRBD1. The V segment lost 4 bases and the J segment 3 bases; nucleotides outside the gene matches: 8. Looked up from germline, CDR1 is SGHRS and CDR2 is YFSETQ. The CDR3 totals 15 residues. CDR3 sequence reads: CASSHWTGKDTEAFF. Here the CDR3 DNA reads TGCGCCAGCAGCCACTGGACAGGGAAGGACACTGAAGCTTTCTTT.

The chain has TRBV19 and TRBJ1-5, with TRBD1 matching 10 bases. Germline V gene lookup returns CDR1 LNHDA and CDR2 SQIVND (reference sequence). After removal of 5 bases from V and 7 bases from J, the junction contained 5 bases not matched to a gene. The CDR3 extends over 14 amino acids. Here the CDR3 reads CASSPDRGQQPQHF. The CDR3 DNA sequence: TGTGCCAGTAGTCCTGACAGGGGGCAACAGCCCCAGCATTTT.

The chain carries TRBV4-3 and TRBJ2-1; 14 positions match TRBD2. With 3 bases clipped from V and 0 bases from J, the junction kept 4 bases outside the gene matches. This CDR3 has 18 residues. Germline V gene data show CDR1 as LGHNA and CDR2 as YSLEER. The CDR3 protein is CASSQGTSGSLSYNEQFF. CDR3 DNA sequence: TGCGCCAGCAGCCAGGGGACTAGCGGGAGCCTCTCCTACAATGAGCAGTTCTTC.

CDR3 amino acids: CASSLAAAVFTYNEQFF. CDR3 DNA sequence: TGTGCCAGCAGCTTAGCAGCGGCAGTCTTTACCTACAATGAGCAGTTCTTC. The V call is TRBV7-2, the J call TRBJ2-1; possibly TRBD2 for D (5 bases). Germline V gene data show CDR1 as SGHTA and CDR2 as FQGNSA. This CDR3 has 17 residues. V gave up 0 bases and J gave up 2 bases, with 14 bases separating them. The whole variable domain, remainder taken from reference TRBV7-2 and TRBJ2-1, is GAGVSQSPSNKVTEKGKDVELRCDPISGHTALYWYRQSLGQGLEFLIYFQGNSAPDKSGLPSDRFSAERTGGSVSTLTIQRTQQEDSAVYLCASSLAAAVFTYNEQFFGPGTRLTVL.

The chain has TRBV3-1 (or the pseudogene TRBV3-2) and TRBJ2-4; 11 nucleotides line up with TRBD2. Unmatched junction bases numbered 6, after V lost 1 base and J lost 4 bases. The CDR3 runs to 17 residues. CDR1 is LGHDT, CDR2 YNNKEL, per germline (reference sequence). CDR3 coding DNA: TGTGCCAGCAGCCAAGGTACGCGACTAGCGGGGAAAAACATTCAGTACTTC. It is translated as CASSQGTRLAGKNIQYF.

The chain links TRBV11-2 to TRBJ1-4; TRBD1 agrees at 9 bases. Germline CDR1 is SGHAT and CDR2 is FQNNGV. This CDR3 has 14 residues. V lost 5 bases and J lost 8; bases outside the gene matches: 6. CDR3 nucleotide sequence: TGTGCCAGCAGCCAACAGGGGGCGTTGGAAAAACTGTTTTTT. Translation: CASSQQGALEKLFF.

The chain recombines TRBV11-3 with TRBJ1-1, with D perhaps matching TRBD1 (6 bases). Germline lookup yields CDR1 SGHNT and CDR2 YENEEA. The CDR3 extends over 12 amino acids. The V end lost 5 bases, the J end lost 9 bases, and 13 bases lay between the germline ends. The CDR3 here is CASSQTGGKAFF. The CDR3 nucleotides are TGTGCCAGCAGCCAGACGGGGGGCAAAGCTTTCTTT.

The rearrangement links TRBV9 to TRBJ2-1, with 8 bases that match TRBD2. The CDR3 covers 13 residues. The V segment lost 0 bases and the J segment 14 bases; nucleotides outside the gene matches: 7. CDR1 is SGDLS and CDR2 is YYNGEE in the germline V gene. The CDR3 reads CASSVELLADKFF. Here the CDR3 DNA reads TGTGCCAGCAGCGTAGAGTTACTAGCGGATAAGTTCTTC.

This chain uses TRBV5-4 with TRBJ2-5; the match to TRBD2 covers 7 bases. J gave up 0 bases and V 1 base, and 3 bases lay outside the gene matches. Germline assignment: CDR1 SGHNT and CDR2 YYREEE (reference sequence). The CDR3 is 15 residues long. The CDR3 region is CASSLTGGNQETQYF. The CDR3 nucleotides read TGTGCCAGCAGCTTGACGGGAGGAAACCAAGAGACCCAGTACTTC.

In this sample, this clone turned up once. This chain joins TRBV11-2 and TRBJ1-1; D not certain. The CDR3 spans 16 residues. Trimming took off 4 bases at V and 2 bases at J, with 17 bases between the two ends. Germline CDR1 and CDR2: SGHAT and FQNNGV. This CDR3 is CASSYGKAEPNTEAFF. The CDR3 DNA follows: TGTGCCAGCAGCTACGGGAAGGCAGAGCCCAACACTGAAGCTTTCTTT.

This chain connects TRBV9 to TRBJ2-7; 9 bases fit TRBD2. The CDR3 sequence is 18 residues long. Germline CDR1 is SGDLS and CDR2 is YYNGEE. The V segment lost 3 bases and the J segment 2 bases; nucleotides outside the gene matches: 15. CDR3 DNA sequence: TGTGCCAGCAGCGGTGGCATTGGGGGTAGCGGGGGTCCCTACGAGCAGTACTTC. It specifies CASSGGIGGSGGPYEQYF.

The chain employs TRBV10-3 and TRBJ1-1; 8 bases are shared with TRBD1. Germline CDR1 ENHRY, CDR2 SYGVKD. This CDR3 contains 15 residues. With V trimmed by 3 bases and J by 1 base, 4 bases remained unmatched. The CDR3 nucleotides read TGTGCCATCAGTGATGACAGGGGCCCGAACACTGAAGCTTTCTTT. It translates to CAISDDRGPNTEAFF.

The V and J genes are TRBV7-6 and TRBJ2-3; D is ambiguous. This CDR3 is built from 15 residues. Trimming pared 5 bases from V and 2 bases from J, leaving 14 bases between. Germline assignment: CDR1 SGHVS and CDR2 FNYEAQ. The CDR3 is CASSPWPTDTDTQYF. CDR3 DNA: TGTGCCAGCAGCCCTTGGCCCACAGACACAGATACGCAGTATTTT.

The chain links TRBV5-4 to TRBJ1-2, with 9 positions matching TRBD1. CDR3 length: 14 residues. After removal of 2 bases from V and 5 bases from J, the junction contained 4 bases not matched to a gene. Looked up from germline, CDR1 is SGHNT and CDR2 is YYREEE (reference sequence). The CDR3 nucleotides read TGTGCCAGCAGCTTACAGACAGGGGGGTATGGCTACACCTTC. Translation: CASSLQTGGYGYTF.

The rearrangement joins TRBV3-1 (or the pseudogene TRBV3-2) to TRBJ2-7; D is perhaps TRBD1 (6 bases). CDR1 and CDR2 (germline): LGHDT, YNNKEL (reference sequence). Trimming cost V 4 bases and J 5 bases, with 18 bases left between them. This CDR3 spans 15 amino acids. CDR3 region: CASSPGVGPVHEQYF. The CDR3 DNA is TGTGCCAGCAGCCCAGGGGTGGGGCCGGTCCACGAGCAGTACTTC.

The rearrangement uses TRBV12-5 and TRBJ2-3; 7 nucleotides match TRBD1. The V gene end was trimmed by 2 bases and the J gene end by 4 bases; junction bases not matched to a gene: 12. Germline V gene sequence: CDR1 LGHNT, CDR2 FRNRAP. CDR3 length: 17 residues. In DNA, the CDR3 is TGTGCTAGTGGTTTGCCCCGGACAGGTGTTGTTCCAGATACGCAGTATTTT. Protein product: CASGLPRTGVVPDTQYF.

The chain employs TRBV29-1 and TRBJ2-6; 10 bases fit TRBD1. Germline trimming cut 8 bases from V and 10 bases from J; bases unmatched to any gene: 5. The CDR3 is 12 residues long. Germline CDR1 and CDR2: SQVTM and ANQGSEA. The CDR3 loop reads CSIQGQGNVLTF. The CDR3 region has the DNA TGCAGCATTCAGGGACAGGGGAACGTCCTGACTTTC.

The chain carries TRBV18 and TRBJ1-5, with 10 bases matching TRBD1. Trimming cost V 1 base and J 5 bases; bases outside gene matches: 2. This CDR3 contains 15 residues. The V gene's germline CDR1 is KGHSH and CDR2 LQKENI. CDR3 DNA: TGTGCCAGCTCACCACGGGACAGGGGTGATCAGCCCCAGCATTTT. This translates into CASSPRDRGDQPQHF.

The chain carries TRBV19 and TRBJ1-5, with D unresolved. The CDR3 loop spans 15 amino acids. Looked up from germline, CDR1 is LNHDA and CDR2 is SQIVND (reference sequence). Trimming removed 8 bases from V and 3 bases from J, with 17 bases in between. CDR3: CASRPGESYNQPQHF. CDR3 sequence (DNA): TGTGCCAGTCGACCCGGGGAATCCTACAATCAGCCCCAGCATTTT.

The chain couples TRBV27 to TRBJ1-1; 7 bases are a match to TRBD1. The length of the CDR3 is 13 residues. After removal of 9 bases from V and 3 bases from J, the junction contained 7 bases not matched to a gene. CDR1 and CDR2 (germline): MNHEY, SMNVEV (reference sequence). CDR3 in DNA: TGTGCCAGGGAGGGGACAGAGTACACTGAAGCTTTCTTT. It encodes CAREGTEYTEAFF.